This TCR beta chain was captured in a study of T cells in Graves' hyperthyroidism and ophthalmopathy. The ends were cut back, 4 bases at V and 2 bases at J, with 4 bases in the middle. The CDR3 contains 12 residues. CDR1 is SGHAT, CDR2 FQNNGV, per germline. Uncontrolled infection, other autoimmune disease, pregnancy or lactation excluded patients. Orbital computed tomography, thyroid ultrasound, serum thyroxine and TRAb, and clinical symptoms together informed the diagnoses. The CDR3 regions of TCR beta were amplified from RNA transcripts. The HTBI primer set drove a first-round RT-PCR of the TCR CDR3. TCRdb called the multiplex PCR reads again in MiXCR, with one record for every CDR3 protein. The sample contains some 620,000 distinct CDR3 sequences, around 15% of which appear only once. This clonotype has at least ten counts.

Sequences were obtained from blood. The chain carries TRBV11-2 and TRBJ2-3; D ambiguous. The sequence was collected from a woman under 40 with Graves' hyperthyroidism. The CDR3 sequence: CASSSATDTQYF. CDR3 sequence (DNA): TGTGCCAGCAGCTCCGCCACAGATACGCAGTATTTT. Drawing the rest from reference TRBV11-2 and TRBJ2-3, the complete variable domain is EAGVAQSPRYKIIEKRQSVAFWCNPISGHATLYWYQQILGQGPKLLIQFQNNGVVDDSQLPKDRFSAERLKGVDSTLKIQPAKLEDSAVYLCASSSATDTQYFGPGTRLTVL.